This T cell receptor (beta chain) was obtained from a study of blood T cell repertoires in COVID-19. Overall study: From the United States, Italy and Spain came samples of acute and convalescent COVID-19. PBMCs, B-cell-depleted T cells, or T cells were the source of the cDNA or gDNA that made up the material.

Followed over time, Seattle patients had been enrolled while infection was active. V was pared by 2 bases and J by 6 bases, with 14 bases between. The CDR3 loop spans 15 amino acids. The germline V gene has CDR1 ENHRY and CDR2 SYGVKD. Original processing methods: Using reference gene primer amplification, nucleated cell counts were estimated. Repertoires were generated with immunoSEQ multiplex PCR, while TCRdb's copy carries only in-frame clones and drops some. V and J calls and clone size are given by that table; D and trimming were obtained from the DNA. The sample records about 370,000 clones, approximately 89% being singletons.

Sequencing was performed on peripheral blood. This chain joins TRBV10-3 and TRBJ1-5, with D maybe TRBD1 (5 bases). This receptor was obtained from a woman younger than 45 with COVID-19, enrolled during active disease. The CDR3 loop is CAISEGRERGQPQHF. DNA of the CDR3: TGTGCCATCAGTGAGGGTCGAGAAAGGGGTCAGCCCCAGCATTTT.